The rows below give T cell receptor beta chains drawn from one sample of a study of blood T cell repertoires in COVID-19. Some clones are missing from TCRdb's copy, which holds only in-frame ones; the method was immunoSEQ multiplex PCR. The sample contains 150,000 to 200,000 clones, about nine tenths of which appear only once. Sequences were obtained from peripheral blood. The receptor set was obtained from a man aged 60-69 years with acute or convalescent COVID-19. CDR3s include the opening cysteine and the closing phenylalanine or tryptophan. D genes are given only for firm matches. Not every row has a clone size; where given, it reads once, few, many or a size class.

v_gene,j_gene,abundance,d_gene,CDR3aa,CDR3nt
TRBV27,TRBJ2-3,NA,TRBD1,CASSLRGQGTDTQYF,TGTGCCAGCAGTTTAAGAGGACAGGGGACGGATACGCAGTATTTT
TRBV5-1,TRBJ2-1,NA,NA,CASSLMGGSYNEQFF,TGCGCCAGCAGCTTGATGGGGGGTTCATACAATGAGCAGTTCTTC
TRBV7-9,TRBJ2-1,NA,NA,CASSLAPGEQFF,TGTGCCAGCAGCTTAGCGCCGGGGGAGCAGTTCTTC
TRBV7-9,TRBJ1-3,NA,NA,CASSLALQLSGNTIYF,TGTGCCAGCAGCTTAGCCTTACAGCTCTCTGGAAACACCATATATTTT
TRBV5-5,TRBJ2-2,NA,NA,CASSPQGAGELFF,TGTGCCAGCAGCCCACAGGGAGCCGGGGAGCTGTTTTTT
TRBV5-5,TRBJ1-5,NA,NA,CASSSRPQPQHF,TGTGCCAGCAGCTCTAGACCGCAGCCCCAGCATTTT
TRBV5-1,TRBJ2-7,NA,TRBD1,CASSLAPGQGSGEQYF,TGCGCCAGCAGCTTGGCCCCGGGACAGGGGTCGGGCGAGCAGTACTTC
TRBV5-4,TRBJ1-1,once,TRBD1,CASSLKQGGAGTEAFF,TGTGCCAGCAGCTTGAAGCAAGGGGGCGCTGGCACTGAAGCTTTCTTT
TRBV3-1/TRBV3-2,TRBJ1-2,NA,NA,CASSRRQVEGYTF,TGTGCCAGCAGCCGGAGACAGGTGGAGGGCTACACCTTC
TRBV2,TRBJ2-5,once,TRBD1,CASSAPATTGKETQYF,TGTGCCAGCAGTGCTCCAGCGACGACAGGGAAAGAGACCCAGTACTTC
TRBV24-1,TRBJ1-2,NA,NA,CATSDFSSYGYTF,TGTGCCACCAGTGATTTCTCCAGCTATGGCTACACCTTC
TRBV11-2,TRBJ1-3,NA,TRBD1,CASSPQGGGNTIYF,TGTGCCAGCAGCCCCCAGGGGGGAGGAAACACCATATATTTT
TRBV7-3,TRBJ2-7,few,TRBD2,CASSLRGGSSSYEQYF,TGTGCCAGCAGCCTGAGGGGCGGGAGTAGCTCCTACGAGCAGTACTTC
TRBV29-1,TRBJ2-2,NA,NA,CSVESESGGELFF,TGCAGCGTTGAAAGTGAGTCTGGCGGGGAGCTGTTTTTT
TRBV18,TRBJ2-2,few,NA,CASSPGQGGTGELFF,TGTGCCAGCTCACCCGGGCAGGGAGGCACCGGGGAGCTGTTTTTT
TRBV5-1,TRBJ2-7,NA,TRBD1,CASGTGVSYEQYF,TGCGCCAGCGGTACAGGGGTCTCCTACGAGCAGTACTTC
TRBV19,TRBJ2-5,NA,NA,CASSIGGEIYVTQYF,TGTGCCAGTAGTATAGGCGGCGAGATTTACGTGACCCAGTACTTC
TRBV5-1,TRBJ1-4,NA,TRBD1,CASSATGGGFEKLFF,TGCGCCAGCAGCGCTACAGGGGGCGGGTTTGAAAAACTGTTTTTT
TRBV5-4,TRBJ1-2,NA,TRBD1,CASSAGGTGDYGYTF,TGTGCCAGCAGCGCGGGGGGGACAGGGGACTATGGCTACACCTTC
TRBV7-9,TRBJ1-4,NA,TRBD1,CATDPAGTGGITNEKLFF,TGTGCCACCGACCCAGCCGGGACAGGGGGTATAACTAATGAAAAACTGTTTTTT
TRBV30,TRBJ2-5,NA,TRBD2,CAWSARRRGDETQYF,TGTGCCTGGAGTGCCCGACGGCGGGGGGATGAGACCCAGTACTTC
TRBV24-1,TRBJ1-2,NA,TRBD1,CATADRAEEGYTF,TGTGCCACCGCGGACAGGGCTGAGGAAGGCTACACCTTC
TRBV10-3,TRBJ1-2,NA,NA,CAIKGSGYGYTF,TGTGCCATCAAGGGCAGCGGCTATGGCTACACCTTC
TRBV19,TRBJ1-5,NA,NA,CASSIRGDNQPQHF,TGTGCCAGTAGTATCCGGGGTGACAATCAGCCCCAGCATTTT
TRBV28,TRBJ2-1,NA,NA,CASSLTDVSYNEQFF,TGTGCCAGCAGTTTAACAGACGTTTCCTACAATGAGCAGTTCTTC
TRBV6-4,TRBJ1-2,NA,TRBD1,CASSDSTDRGSGYTF,TGTGCCAGCAGTGACTCTACTGACAGGGGCTCTGGCTACACCTTC
TRBV14,TRBJ2-1,NA,TRBD2,CASSPGTTYNEQFF,TGTGCCAGCAGCCCAGGGACTACTTACAATGAGCAGTTCTTC
TRBV9,TRBJ1-1,NA,TRBD1,CASSALTGGTEAFF,TGTGCCAGCAGCGCGCTGACAGGGGGCACTGAAGCTTTCTTT
TRBV30,TRBJ1-2,NA,TRBD1,CAWRDQGAQDYGYTF,TGTGCCTGGAGGGATCAGGGGGCGCAGGACTATGGCTACACCTTC
TRBV6-2/TRBV6-3,TRBJ2-7,once,NA,CASSDGGAVRYEQYF,TGTGCCAGCAGTGACGGCGGGGCCGTCAGGTACGAGCAGTACTTC